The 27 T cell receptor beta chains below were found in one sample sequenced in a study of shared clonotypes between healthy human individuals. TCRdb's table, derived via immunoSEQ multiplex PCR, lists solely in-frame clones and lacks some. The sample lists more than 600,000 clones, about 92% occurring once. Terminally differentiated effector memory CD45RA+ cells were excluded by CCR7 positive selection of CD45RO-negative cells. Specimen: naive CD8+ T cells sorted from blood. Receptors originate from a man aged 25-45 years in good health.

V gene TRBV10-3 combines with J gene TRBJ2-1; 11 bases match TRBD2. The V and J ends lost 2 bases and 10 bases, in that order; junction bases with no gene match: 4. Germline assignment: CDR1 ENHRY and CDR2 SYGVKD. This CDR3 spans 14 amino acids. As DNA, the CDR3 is TGTGCCATCAGTGAGGAGACTAGCGGGAACGAGCAGTTCTTC. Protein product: CAISEETSGNEQFF.

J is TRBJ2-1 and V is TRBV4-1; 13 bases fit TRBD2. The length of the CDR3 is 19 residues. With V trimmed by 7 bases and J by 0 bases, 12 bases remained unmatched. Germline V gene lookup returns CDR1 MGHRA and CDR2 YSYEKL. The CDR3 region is CASTYTSGRAPSSYNEQFF. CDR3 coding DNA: TGCGCCAGCACTTATACTAGCGGGAGGGCCCCTTCCTCCTACAATGAGCAGTTCTTC.

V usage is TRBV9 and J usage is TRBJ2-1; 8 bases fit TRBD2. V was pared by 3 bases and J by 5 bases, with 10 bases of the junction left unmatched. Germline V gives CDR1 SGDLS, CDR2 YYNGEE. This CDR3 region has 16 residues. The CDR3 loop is CASSAPMGLENNEQFF. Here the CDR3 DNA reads TGTGCCAGCAGCGCTCCGATGGGACTAGAGAACAATGAGCAGTTCTTC.

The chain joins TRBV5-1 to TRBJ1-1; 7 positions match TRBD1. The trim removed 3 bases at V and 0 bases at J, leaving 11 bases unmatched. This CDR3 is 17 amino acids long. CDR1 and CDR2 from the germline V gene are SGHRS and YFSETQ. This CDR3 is CASSSVPGQLMNTEAFF. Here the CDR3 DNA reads TGCGCCAGCAGCTCGGTCCCGGGACAGCTGATGAACACTGAAGCTTTCTTT.

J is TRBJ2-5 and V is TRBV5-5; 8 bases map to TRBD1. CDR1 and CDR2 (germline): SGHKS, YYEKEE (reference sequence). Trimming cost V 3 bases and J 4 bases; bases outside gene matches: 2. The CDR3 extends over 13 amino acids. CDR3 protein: CASSWDRRETQYF. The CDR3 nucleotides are TGTGCCAGCAGCTGGGACAGGCGAGAGACCCAGTACTTC. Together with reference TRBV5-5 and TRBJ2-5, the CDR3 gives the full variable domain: DAGVTQSPTHLIKTRGQQVTLRCSPISGHKSVSWYQQVLGQGPQFIFQYYEKEERGRGNFPDRFSARQFPNYSSELNVNALLLGDSALYLCASSWDRRETQYFGPGTRLLVL.

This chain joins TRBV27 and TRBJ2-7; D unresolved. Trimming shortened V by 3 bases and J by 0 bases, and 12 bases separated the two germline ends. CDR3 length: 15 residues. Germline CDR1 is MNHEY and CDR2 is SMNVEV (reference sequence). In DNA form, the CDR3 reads TGTGCCAGCAGTTTGCGCGGCTACTCCTCCTACGAGCAGTACTTC. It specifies CASSLRGYSSYEQYF.

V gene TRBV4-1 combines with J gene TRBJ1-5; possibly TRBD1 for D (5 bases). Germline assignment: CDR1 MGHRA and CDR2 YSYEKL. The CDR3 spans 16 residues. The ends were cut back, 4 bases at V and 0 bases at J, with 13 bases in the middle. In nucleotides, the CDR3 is TGCGCCAGCAGCCCCCATGGGGGGGATAGCAATCAGCCCCAGCATTTT. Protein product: CASSPHGGDSNQPQHF.

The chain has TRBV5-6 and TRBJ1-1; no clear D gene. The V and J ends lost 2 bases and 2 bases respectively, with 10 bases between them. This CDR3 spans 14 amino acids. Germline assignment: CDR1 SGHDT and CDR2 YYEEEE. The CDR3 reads CASSFLLSNTEAFF. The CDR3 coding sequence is TGTGCCAGCAGCTTTCTCTTATCCAACACTGAAGCTTTCTTT.

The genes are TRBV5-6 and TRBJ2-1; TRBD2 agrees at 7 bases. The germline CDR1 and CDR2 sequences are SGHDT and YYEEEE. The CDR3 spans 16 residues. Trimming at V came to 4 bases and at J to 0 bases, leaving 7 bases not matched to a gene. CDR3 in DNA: TGTGCCAGCAGCCCCTTGGGGGGGAGCTCCTACAATGAGCAGTTCTTC. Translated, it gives CASSPLGGSSYNEQFF.

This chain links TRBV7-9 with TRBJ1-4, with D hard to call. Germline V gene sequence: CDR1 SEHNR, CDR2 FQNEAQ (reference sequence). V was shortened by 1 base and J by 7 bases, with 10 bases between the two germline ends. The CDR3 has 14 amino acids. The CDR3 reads CASSLDSASEKLFF. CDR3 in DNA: TGTGCCAGCAGCTTAGACTCAGCTAGTGAAAAACTGTTTTTT.

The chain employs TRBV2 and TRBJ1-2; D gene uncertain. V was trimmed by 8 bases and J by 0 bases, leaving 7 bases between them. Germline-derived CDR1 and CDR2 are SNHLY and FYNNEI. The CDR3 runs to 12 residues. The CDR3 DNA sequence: TGTGCCAGCGTTGGCCCTAACTATGGCTACACCTTC. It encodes CASVGPNYGYTF. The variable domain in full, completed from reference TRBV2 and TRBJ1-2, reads EPEVTQTPSHQVTQMGQEVILRCVPISNHLYFYWYRQILGQKVEFLVSFYNNEISEKSEIFDDQFSVERPDGSNFTLKIRSTKLEDSAMYFCASVGPNYGYTFGSGTRLTVV.

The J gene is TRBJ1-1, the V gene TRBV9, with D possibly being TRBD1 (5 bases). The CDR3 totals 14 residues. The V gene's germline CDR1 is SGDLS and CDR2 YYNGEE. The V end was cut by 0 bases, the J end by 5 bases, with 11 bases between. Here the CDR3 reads CASSVVGQGTEAFF. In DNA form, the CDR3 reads TGTGCCAGCAGCGTAGTAGGACAAGGGACTGAAGCTTTCTTT.

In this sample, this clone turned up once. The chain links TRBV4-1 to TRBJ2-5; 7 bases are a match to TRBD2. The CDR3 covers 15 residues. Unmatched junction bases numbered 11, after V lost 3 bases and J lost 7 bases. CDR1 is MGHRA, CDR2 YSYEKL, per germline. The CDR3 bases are TGCGCCAGCAGCCAGGAACTAGGGGAGGGCTGGACCCAGTACTTC. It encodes CASSQELGEGWTQYF.

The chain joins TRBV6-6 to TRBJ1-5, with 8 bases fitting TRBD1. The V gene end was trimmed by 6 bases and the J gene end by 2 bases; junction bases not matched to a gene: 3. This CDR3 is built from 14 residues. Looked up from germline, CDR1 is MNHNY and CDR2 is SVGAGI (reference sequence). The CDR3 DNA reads TGTGCCAGCAGCCCGACAGGGGGCAATCAGCCCCAGCATTTT. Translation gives CASSPTGGNQPQHF.

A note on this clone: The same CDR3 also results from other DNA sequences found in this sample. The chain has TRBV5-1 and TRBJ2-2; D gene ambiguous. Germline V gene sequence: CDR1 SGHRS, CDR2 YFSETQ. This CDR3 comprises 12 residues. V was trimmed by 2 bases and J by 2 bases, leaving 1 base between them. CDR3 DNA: TGCGCCAGCAGCTTCAACACCGGGGAGCTGTTTTTT. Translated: CASSFNTGELFF.

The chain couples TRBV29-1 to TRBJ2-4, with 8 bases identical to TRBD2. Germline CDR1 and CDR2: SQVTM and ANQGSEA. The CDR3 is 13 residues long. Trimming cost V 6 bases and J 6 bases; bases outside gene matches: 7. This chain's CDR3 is CSVLTSVGNIQYF. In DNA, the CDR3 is TGCAGCGTACTGACTAGCGTGGGAAACATTCAGTACTTC.

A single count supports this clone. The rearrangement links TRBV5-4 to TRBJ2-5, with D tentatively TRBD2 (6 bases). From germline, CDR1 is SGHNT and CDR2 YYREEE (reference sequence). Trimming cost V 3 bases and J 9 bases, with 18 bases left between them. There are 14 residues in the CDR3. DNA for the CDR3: TGTGCCAGCAGCTATGCTAGCGACCCCATGGCCCAGTACTTC. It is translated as CASSYASDPMAQYF.

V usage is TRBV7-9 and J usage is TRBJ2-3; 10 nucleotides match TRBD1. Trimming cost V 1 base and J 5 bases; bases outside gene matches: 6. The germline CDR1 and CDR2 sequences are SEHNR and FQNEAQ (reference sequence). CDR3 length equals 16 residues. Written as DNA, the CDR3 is TGTGCCAGCAGCTTAGGACAGGGGGCCATCCTAGATACGCAGTATTTT. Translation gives CASSLGQGAILDTQYF.

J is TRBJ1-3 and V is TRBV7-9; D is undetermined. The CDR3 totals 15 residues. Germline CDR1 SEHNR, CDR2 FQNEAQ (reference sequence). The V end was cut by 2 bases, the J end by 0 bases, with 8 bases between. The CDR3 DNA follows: TGTGCCAGCAGCTTACACCCAGACTCTGGAAACACCATATATTTT. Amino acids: CASSLHPDSGNTIYF.

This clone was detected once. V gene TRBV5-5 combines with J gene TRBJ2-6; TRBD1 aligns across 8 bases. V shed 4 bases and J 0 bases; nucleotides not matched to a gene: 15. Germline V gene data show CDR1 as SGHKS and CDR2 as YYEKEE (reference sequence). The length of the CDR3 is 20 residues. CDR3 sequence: CASSTHRQGFFNSGANVLTF. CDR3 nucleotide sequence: TGTGCCAGCAGCACCCATCGACAGGGGTTTTTTAACTCTGGGGCCAACGTCCTGACTTTC.

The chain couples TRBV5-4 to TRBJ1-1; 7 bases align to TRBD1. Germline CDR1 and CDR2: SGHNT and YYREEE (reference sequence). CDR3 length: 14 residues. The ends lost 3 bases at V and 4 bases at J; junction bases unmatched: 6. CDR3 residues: CASSYQGGGTEAFF. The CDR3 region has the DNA TGTGCCAGCAGCTACCAGGGGGGTGGCACTGAAGCTTTCTTT.

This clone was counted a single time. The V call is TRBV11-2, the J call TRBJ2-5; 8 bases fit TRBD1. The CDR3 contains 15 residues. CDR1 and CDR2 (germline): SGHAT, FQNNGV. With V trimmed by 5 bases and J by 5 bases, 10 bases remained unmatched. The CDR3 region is CASSPRQGAGETQYF. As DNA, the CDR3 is TGTGCCAGCAGCCCGAGGCAGGGGGCGGGGGAGACCCAGTACTTC. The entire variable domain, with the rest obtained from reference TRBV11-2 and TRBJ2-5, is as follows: EAGVAQSPRYKIIEKRQSVAFWCNPISGHATLYWYQQILGQGPKLLIQFQNNGVVDDSQLPKDRFSAERLKGVDSTLKIQPAKLEDSAVYLCASSPRQGAGETQYFGPGTRLLVL.

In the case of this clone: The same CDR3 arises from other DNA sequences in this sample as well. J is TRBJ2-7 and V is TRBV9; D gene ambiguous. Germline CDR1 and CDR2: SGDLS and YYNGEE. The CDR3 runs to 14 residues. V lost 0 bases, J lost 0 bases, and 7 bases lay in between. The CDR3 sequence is CASSVGSDSYEQYF. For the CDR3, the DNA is TGTGCCAGCAGCGTAGGCTCAGACTCCTACGAGCAGTACTTC.

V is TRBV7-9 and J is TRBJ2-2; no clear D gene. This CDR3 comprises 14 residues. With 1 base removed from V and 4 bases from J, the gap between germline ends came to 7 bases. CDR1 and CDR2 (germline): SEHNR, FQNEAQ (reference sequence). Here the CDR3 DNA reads TGTGCCAGCAGCTTAGTAGACCTCACCGGGGAGCTGTTTTTT. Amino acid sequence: CASSLVDLTGELFF. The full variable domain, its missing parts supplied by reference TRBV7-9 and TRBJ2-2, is DTGVSQNPRHKITKRGQNVTFRCDPISEHNRLYWYRQTLGQGPEFLTYFQNEAQLEKSRLLSDRFSAERPKGSFSTLEIQRTEQGDSAMYLCASSLVDLTGELFFGEGSRLTVL.

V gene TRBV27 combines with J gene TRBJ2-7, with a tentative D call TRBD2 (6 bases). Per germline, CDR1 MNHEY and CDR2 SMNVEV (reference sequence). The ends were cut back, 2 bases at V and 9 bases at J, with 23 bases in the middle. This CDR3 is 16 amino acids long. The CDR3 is CASSLSLGGSIFGQYF. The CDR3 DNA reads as TGTGCCAGCAGTTTAAGTTTGGGGGGTTCTATATTTGGGCAGTACTTC.

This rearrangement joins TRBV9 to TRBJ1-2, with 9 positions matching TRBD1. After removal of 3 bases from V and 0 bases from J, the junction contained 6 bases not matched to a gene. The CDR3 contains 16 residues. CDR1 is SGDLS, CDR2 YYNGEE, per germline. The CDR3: CASSGGQGPSNYGYTF. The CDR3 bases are TGTGCCAGCAGCGGCGGACAGGGGCCATCTAACTATGGCTACACCTTC.

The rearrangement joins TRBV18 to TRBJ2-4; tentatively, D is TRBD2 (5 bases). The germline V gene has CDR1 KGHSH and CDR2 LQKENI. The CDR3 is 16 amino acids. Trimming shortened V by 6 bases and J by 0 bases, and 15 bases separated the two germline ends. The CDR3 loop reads CASSLERAGAKNIQYF. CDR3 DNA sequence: TGTGCCAGCTCCCTCGAAAGGGCGGGAGCCAAAAACATTCAGTACTTC.